This T cell receptor beta chain was observed in a study of T cells in Graves' hyperthyroidism and ophthalmopathy (dated by TCRdb to the late 2010s). Background for the entire study: Peripheral blood samples were taken at initial diagnosis, before any treatment was given. A discovery cohort of about 100 patients, approximately 45 with Graves' ophthalmopathy and more than 55 with stable Graves' hyperthyroidism, was used to find distinguishing TCR V-J signatures. Whether ophthalmopathy could be predicted prospectively was tested in an independent validation cohort made up of approximately 19 hyperthyroidism patients plus 17 patients who later progressed to ophthalmopathy. For training and testing, the 80 to 100 patients in the discovery cohort were randomly divided in a 7:3 ratio. In addition, the study compared T-cell repertoires in thyroid tissue and in blood from six Graves' hyperthyroidism patients. Following sampling, methimazole starting at 30 mg daily was given to hyperthyroidism patients, and high-dose intravenous methylprednisolone was given to ophthalmopathy patients. TCR Vbeta CDR3 sequencing of some 140 peripheral blood samples (over 40 ophthalmopathy, under 80 hyperthyroidism and approximately 17 progressor patients) is reported in the paper.

Many counts were recorded for this clonotype. Its antigen is not yet known. The sample holds no much larger clone one base away, and base qualities are not on file. TCR beta CDR3 regions were amplified from RNA transcripts. A first-round RT-PCR of the TCR CDR3 used the HTBI primer set with the Qiagen OneStep RT-PCR kit. Libraries were constructed in a second round of multiplex PCR, after which size selection and purification were performed. Sequencing of the libraries was done on an Illumina HiSeq2000 using paired-end 100 bp reads. Turning to the authors' computational methods: SOAPnuke was used to process the raw data, throwing out any read that contained adapters or uncalled bases, had a mean Phred below 15, or lacked an exact constant-primer or identifier match. COPE v1.2.5 was used to merge high-quality paired reads, and clonotypes were defined as unique nucleotide sequences. MiTCR v1.1 was used to align clonotypes to the IMGT TRBV, TRBD and TRBJ reference segments. Analysis was restricted to V-J combinations with a frequency above 0.0001, which covered 99.2% of repertoires. The TCS score was defined as the ratio of F50 (clonal expansion) to E x V (chaos), calculated using BLOSUM62-based TCRdist between CDR3 peptides within each V-J. Welch's t-statistics and random forest reduced just over 500 V-J features to some 14, which were used in a naive Bayes classifier (R e1071). Starting from the raw public reads, TCRdb applied fastp trimming at Q25, assembled clones with MiXCR and retained in-frame beta chains. Each entry merges the rows of one CDR3 protein and shows their most common DNA and genes. V and J calls and clone size were set by TCRdb, not the authors. For this sample the table gives fewer than 750,000 distinct CDR3 sequences, of which about 14% were detected only once. The biggest ten clones account for approximately 13% of the sample.

General study outcomes and caveats: In validation, progression to ophthalmopathy was predicted by the model with 70.59% sensitivity and nearly 75% specificity, a median of 6.5 months before onset. A 13 V-J signature model separated ophthalmopathy from stable hyperthyroidism, with nearly 90% sensitivity and approximately 81% specificity in cross-validation and 80%/75% in testing. Most expanded thyroid clonotypes (frequency above 0.001) were also found in blood, which suggests that blood repertoires may mirror thyroid immune responses. No statistical method was used to set the sample size in advance, and investigators knew the group allocation.

Ophthalmopathy patients had moderately to severely active disease, with a Clinical Activity Score of 3 or more, a NOSPECS grade of 4 or more, and a disease duration of less than 3 months. The study excluded patients with uncontrolled infections, other autoimmune diseases, pregnancy or lactation. Diagnoses relied on clinical symptoms, serum thyroxine and TRAb, thyroid ultrasound and orbital computed tomography. Ficoll-Paque density gradient centrifugation was used to isolate PBMCs from around 10 ml of fresh peripheral blood. Total RNA was extracted using Trizol reagent, and RNA quality was assessed on an Agilent 2100 Bioanalyzer. The sequence was obtained from a woman aged 45-65 years with Graves' ophthalmopathy. The material sequenced was blood.

The nucleotide sequence reads TGTGCCAGCAGTGATCGCCGGCAGTCCTATGGCTACACCTTC. It specifies CASSDRRQSYGYTF. The chain is made from TRBV2 and TRBJ1-2; confidence is insufficient to name the D gene. Including the terminal cysteine and phenylalanine, the CDR3 comprises 14 residues. The DNA shown is the 42-base CDR3, in frame from base 1. The germline V gene supplies CDR1 SNHLY and CDR2 FYNNEI. A distance of 12 bases separates the germline ends of V and J, which lose 3 bases and 4 bases respectively.